This T cell receptor (beta chain) was sequenced in a study of CD8+ T cells in alopecia areata. Study as a whole: Treated patients swallowed 5 to 10 mg of oral tofacitinib twice daily. Findings of the study overall: While tofacitinib was given, many expanded lesional clones persisted in scalp and blood.

Treatment denoted: oral pan-JAK inhibitor, 5-10 mg twice daily. Patients with alopecia areata provided lesional scalp punch biopsies as well as peripheral blood. Both CD4+ and CD8+ T cells were separated by sorting PBMCs. As to this clone: The antigen is unknown. This sample includes further DNA sequences coding for the same CDR3.

Sequencing relied on a cDNA template that was reverse transcribed from extracted RNA. Data came from immunoSEQ multiplex PCR; TCRdb stores just in-frame clones and leaves some out. The data contain about 180,000 clones, approximately 53% of them singletons. Trimming removed 2 bases at V and 6 bases at J, with 11 bases between. Germline CDR1 is GTSNPN and CDR2 is SVGIG (reference sequence). The CDR3 length is 12 residues. The chain joins TRBV30 to TRBJ2-7; no clear D. Sequences were derived from CD8+ T cells sorted from blood, sampled at week 24, from a patient treated with tofacitinib. The TCR comes from a human donor with alopecia areata. Written as DNA, the CDR3 is TGTGCCTGGAGTTTGGGAAAGGGCGAGCAGTACTTC. Protein sequence: CAWSLGKGEQYF.